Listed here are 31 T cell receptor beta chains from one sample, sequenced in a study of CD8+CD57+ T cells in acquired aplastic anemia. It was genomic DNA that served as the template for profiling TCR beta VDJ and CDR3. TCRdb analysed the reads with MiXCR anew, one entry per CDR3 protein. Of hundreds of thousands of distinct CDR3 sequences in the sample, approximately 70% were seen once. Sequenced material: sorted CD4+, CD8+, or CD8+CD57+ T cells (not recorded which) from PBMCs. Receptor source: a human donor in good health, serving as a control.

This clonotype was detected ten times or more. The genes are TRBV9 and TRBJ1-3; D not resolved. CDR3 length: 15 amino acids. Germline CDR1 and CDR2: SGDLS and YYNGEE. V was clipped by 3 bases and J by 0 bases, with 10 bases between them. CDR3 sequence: CASSASSASGNTIYF. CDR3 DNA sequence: TGTGCCAGCAGCGCCTCTAGCGCCTCTGGAAACACCATATATTTT.

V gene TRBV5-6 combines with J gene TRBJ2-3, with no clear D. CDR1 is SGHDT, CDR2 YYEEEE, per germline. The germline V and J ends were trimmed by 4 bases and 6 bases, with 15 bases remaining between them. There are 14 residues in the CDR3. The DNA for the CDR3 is TGTGCCAGCAGCCTAGGACGCCCCCAGGATACGCAGTATTTT. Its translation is CASSLGRPQDTQYF.

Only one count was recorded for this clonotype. CDR3 protein: CASTWGREQQYF. CDR3 sequence (DNA): TGTGCCAGCACCTGGGGCAGGGAGCAGCAGTACTTC. The rearrangement uses TRBV27 and TRBJ2-7, with D perhaps assigned TRBD1 or TRBD2 (5 bases each). Per germline, CDR1 MNHEY and CDR2 SMNVEV (reference sequence). V was cut by 7 bases and J by 8 bases, with 15 bases left in between. The length of the CDR3 is 12 residues.

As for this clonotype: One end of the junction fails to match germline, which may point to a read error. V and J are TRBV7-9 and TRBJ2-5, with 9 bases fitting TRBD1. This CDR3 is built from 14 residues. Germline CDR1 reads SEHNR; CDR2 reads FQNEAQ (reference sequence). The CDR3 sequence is CASSMGQGPKTQYF. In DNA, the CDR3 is TGCGCCAGCAGCATGGGACAGGGCCCAAAGACCCAGTACTTC.

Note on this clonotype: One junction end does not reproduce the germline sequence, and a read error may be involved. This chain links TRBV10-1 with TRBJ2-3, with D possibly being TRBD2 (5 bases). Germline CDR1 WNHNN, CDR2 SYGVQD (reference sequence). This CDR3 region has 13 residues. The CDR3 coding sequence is TGTGCCAGCAGCAGCGAGGGAGCAGATATGCAGTATTTT. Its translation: CASSSEGADMQYF.

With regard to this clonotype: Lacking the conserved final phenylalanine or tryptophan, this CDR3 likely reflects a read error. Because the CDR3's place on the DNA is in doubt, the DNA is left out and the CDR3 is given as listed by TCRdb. CDR3 sequence: CASSSGPTARGGN. The chain recombines TRBV7-2 with TRBJ2-7; TRBD2 is the table's D call and was not checked against the DNA. The CDR3 adds up to 13 amino acids, both ends counted. From germline, CDR1 is SGHTA and CDR2 FQGNSA.

CDR3 protein: CASRGTGGREQYF. The CDR3 coding sequence is TGTGCCAGCAGGGGGACCGGAGGAAGGGAGCAGTACTTC. The J gene is TRBJ2-7, the V gene TRBV12-3 or TRBV12-4; D might be TRBD1 or TRBD2, each matching 5 bases. V lost 6 bases and J lost 7, with 16 bases in between. The CDR3 is made up of 13 amino acids.

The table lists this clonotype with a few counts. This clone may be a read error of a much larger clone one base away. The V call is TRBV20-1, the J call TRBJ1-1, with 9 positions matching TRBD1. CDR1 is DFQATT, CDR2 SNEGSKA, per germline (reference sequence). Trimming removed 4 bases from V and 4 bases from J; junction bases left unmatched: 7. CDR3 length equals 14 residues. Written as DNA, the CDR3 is TGCAGTGCTAAAGGGGACAGGGTCTCCACTGAAGCTTTCTTT. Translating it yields CSAKGDRVSTEAFF.

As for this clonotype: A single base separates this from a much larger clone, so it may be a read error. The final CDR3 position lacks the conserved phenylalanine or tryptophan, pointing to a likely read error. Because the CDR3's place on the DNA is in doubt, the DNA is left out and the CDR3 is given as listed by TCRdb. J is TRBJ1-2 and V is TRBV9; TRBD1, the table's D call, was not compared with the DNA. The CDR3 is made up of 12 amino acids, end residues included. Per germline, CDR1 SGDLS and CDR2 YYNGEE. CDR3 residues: CASSIRPGTHTV.

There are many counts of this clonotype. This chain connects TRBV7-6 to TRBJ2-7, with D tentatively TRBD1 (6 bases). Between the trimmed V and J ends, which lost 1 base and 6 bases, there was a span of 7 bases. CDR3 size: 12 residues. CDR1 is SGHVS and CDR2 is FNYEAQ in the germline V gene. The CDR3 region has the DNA TGTGCCAGCAGCTTAGTGGGGGCCGAGCAGTACTTC. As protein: CASSLVGAEQYF. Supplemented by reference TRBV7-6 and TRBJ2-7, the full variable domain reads GAGVSQSPRYKVTKRGQDVALRCDPISGHVSLYWYRQALGQGPEFLTYFNYEAQQDKSGLPNDRFSAERPEGSISTLTIQRTEQRDSAMYRCASSLVGAEQYFGPGTRLTVT.

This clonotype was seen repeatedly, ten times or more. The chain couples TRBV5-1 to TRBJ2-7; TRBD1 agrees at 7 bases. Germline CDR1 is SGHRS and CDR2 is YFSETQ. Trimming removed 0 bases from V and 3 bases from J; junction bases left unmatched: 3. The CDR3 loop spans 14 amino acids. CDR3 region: CASSLDPGGYEQYF. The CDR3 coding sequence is TGCGCCAGCAGCTTGGATCCAGGGGGCTACGAGCAGTACTTC.

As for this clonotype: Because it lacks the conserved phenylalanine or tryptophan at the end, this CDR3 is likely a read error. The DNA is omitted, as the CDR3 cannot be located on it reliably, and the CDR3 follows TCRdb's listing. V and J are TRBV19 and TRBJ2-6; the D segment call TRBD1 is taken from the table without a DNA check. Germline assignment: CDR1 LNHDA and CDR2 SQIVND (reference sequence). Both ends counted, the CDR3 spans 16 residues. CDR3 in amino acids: CASSVDQGNQPQHFGV.

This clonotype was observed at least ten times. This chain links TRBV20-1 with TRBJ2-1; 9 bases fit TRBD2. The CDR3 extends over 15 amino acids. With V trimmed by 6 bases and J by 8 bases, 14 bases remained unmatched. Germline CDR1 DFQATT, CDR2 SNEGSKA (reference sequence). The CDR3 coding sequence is TGCAGTGCCCCGACCCTGGCGGGGGGGCGTGATGAGCAGTTCTTC. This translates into CSAPTLAGGRDEQFF.

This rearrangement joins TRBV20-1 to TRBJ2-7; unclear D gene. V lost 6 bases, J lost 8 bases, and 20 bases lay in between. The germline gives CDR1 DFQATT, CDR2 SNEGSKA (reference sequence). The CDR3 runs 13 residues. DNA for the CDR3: TGCAGTGCCGGTGGGCCGGGCGCATGCAAGCAGTACTTC. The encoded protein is CSAGGPGACKQYF.

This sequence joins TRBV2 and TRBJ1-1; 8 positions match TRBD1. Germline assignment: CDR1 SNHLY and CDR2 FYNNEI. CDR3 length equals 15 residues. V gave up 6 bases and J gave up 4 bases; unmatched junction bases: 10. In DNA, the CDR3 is TGTGCCAGCAGAGGACAGGGAACGGGTGGCACTGAAGCTTTCTTT. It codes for CASRGQGTGGTEAFF.

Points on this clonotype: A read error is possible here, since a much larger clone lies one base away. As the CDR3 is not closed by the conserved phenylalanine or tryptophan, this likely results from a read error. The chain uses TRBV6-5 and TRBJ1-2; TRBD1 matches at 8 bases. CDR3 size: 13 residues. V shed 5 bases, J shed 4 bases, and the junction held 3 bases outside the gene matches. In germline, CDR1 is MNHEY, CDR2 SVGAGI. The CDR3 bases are TGTGCCAGCAGTCCCGGGACAGGCTATGGCTACACCTCC. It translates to CASSPGTGYGYTS.

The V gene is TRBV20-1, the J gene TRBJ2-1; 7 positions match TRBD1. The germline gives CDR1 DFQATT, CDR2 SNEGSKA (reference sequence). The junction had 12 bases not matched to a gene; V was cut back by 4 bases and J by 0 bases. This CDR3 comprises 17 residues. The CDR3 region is CSATLHDRVASYNEQFF. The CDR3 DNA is TGCAGTGCTACCCTACACGACAGGGTAGCCTCCTACAATGAGCAGTTCTTC.

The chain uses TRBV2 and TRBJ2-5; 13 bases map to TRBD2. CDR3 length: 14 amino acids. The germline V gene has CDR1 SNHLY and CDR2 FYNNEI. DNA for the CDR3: TGTGCTAATCCGACTAGCGGGGGGCAAGAGACCCAGTACTTC. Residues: CANPTSGGQETQYF.

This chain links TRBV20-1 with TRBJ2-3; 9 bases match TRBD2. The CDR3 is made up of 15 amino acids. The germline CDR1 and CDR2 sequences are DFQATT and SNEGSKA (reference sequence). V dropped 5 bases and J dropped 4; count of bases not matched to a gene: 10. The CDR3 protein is CSAGPGLANPDTQYF. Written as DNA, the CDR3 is TGCAGTGCTGGTCCGGGACTAGCTAACCCAGATACGCAGTATTTT.

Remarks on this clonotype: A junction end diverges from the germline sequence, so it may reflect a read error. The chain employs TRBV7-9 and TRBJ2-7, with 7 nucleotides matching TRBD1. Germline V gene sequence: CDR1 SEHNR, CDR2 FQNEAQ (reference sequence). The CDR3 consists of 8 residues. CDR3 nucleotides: TGTGCCAGCGTGAGACAGGGCTTC. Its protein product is CASVRQGF. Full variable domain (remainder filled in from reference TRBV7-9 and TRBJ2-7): DTGVSQNPRHKITKRGQNVTFRCDPISEHNRLYWYRQTLGQGPEFLTYFQNEAQLEKSRLLSDRFSAERPKGSFSTLEIQRTEQGDSAMYLCASVRQGFGPGTRLTVT.

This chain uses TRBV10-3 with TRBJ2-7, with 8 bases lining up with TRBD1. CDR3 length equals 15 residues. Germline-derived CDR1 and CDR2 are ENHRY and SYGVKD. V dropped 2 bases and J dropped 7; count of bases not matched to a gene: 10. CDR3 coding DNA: TGTGCCATCAGTGAGGAGGACAGGGTAATGGGGGAGCAGTACTTC. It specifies CAISEEDRVMGEQYF.

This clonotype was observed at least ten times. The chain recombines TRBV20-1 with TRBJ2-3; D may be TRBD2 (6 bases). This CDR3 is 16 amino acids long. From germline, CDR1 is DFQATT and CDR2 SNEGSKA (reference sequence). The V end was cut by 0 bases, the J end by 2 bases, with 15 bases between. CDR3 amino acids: CSAREAGRGFTDTQYF. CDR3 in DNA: TGCAGTGCTAGAGAGGCGGGACGGGGGTTCACAGATACGCAGTATTTT.

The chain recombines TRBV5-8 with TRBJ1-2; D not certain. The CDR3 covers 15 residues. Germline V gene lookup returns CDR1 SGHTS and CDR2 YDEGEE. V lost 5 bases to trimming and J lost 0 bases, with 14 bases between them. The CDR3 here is CASSAHSRSNYGYTF. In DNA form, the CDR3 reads TGTGCCAGCAGTGCCCACAGTCGCTCTAACTATGGCTACACCTTC.

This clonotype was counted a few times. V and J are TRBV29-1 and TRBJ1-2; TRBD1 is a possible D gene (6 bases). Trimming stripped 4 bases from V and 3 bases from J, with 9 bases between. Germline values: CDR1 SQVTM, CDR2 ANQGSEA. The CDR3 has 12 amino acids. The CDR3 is CSVADRHYGYTF. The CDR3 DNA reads TGCAGCGTTGCAGACAGGCACTATGGCTACACCTTC.

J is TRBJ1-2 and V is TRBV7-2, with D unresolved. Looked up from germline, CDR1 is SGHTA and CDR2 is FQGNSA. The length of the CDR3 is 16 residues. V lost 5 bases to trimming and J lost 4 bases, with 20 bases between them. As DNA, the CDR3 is TGTGCCAGCAGCCCGGGCCGGAGATCCTCTATCTATGGCTACACCTTC. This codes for CASSPGRRSSIYGYTF.

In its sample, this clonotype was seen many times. The CDR3 bases are TGTGCCAGCAGCTTAGAAAGGGGGCAGGATGAAGCTTTCTTT. Its protein is CASSLERGQDEAFF. The rearrangement links TRBV7-2 to TRBJ1-1; 7 nucleotides align to TRBD1. CDR3 size: 14 residues. Trimming took 1 base from V and 7 from J; bases not matched to a gene: 6. Germline V lookup: CDR1 SGHTA, CDR2 FQGNSA.

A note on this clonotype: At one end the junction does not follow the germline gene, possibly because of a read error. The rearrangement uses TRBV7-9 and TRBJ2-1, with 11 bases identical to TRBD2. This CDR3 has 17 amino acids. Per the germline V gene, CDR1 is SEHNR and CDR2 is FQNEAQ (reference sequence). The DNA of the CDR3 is TGTGCCAGCAGCCCGGATAGCGGGGGGGCCGCCTATAATGAGCAGTTCTTC. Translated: CASSPDSGGAAYNEQFF.

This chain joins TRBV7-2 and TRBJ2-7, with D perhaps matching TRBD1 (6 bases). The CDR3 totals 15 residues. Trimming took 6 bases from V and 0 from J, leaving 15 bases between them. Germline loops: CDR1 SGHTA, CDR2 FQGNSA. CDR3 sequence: CASRPIQGSSYEQYF. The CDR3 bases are TGTGCCAGCAGACCGATACAGGGCTCCTCCTACGAGCAGTACTTC.

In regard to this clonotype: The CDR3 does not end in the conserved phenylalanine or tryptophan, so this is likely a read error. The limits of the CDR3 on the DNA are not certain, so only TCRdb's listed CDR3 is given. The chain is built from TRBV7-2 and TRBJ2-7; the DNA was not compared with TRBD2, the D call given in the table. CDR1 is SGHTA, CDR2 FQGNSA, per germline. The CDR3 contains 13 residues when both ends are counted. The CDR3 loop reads CASSLGPGHQRYL.

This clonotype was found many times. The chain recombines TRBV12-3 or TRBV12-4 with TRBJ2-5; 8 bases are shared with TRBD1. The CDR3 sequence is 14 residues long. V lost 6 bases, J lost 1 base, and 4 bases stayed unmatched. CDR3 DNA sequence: TGTGCCAGCAGCCCCGACAGGGGCCAAGAGACCCAGTACTTC. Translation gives CASSPDRGQETQYF.

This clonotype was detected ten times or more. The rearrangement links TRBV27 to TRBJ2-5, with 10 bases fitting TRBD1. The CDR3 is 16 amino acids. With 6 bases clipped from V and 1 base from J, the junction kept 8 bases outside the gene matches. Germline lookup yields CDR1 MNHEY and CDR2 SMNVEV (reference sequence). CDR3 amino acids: CASSPSRTGGQETQYF. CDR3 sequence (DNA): TGTGCCAGCAGCCCGTCGAGGACAGGGGGCCAAGAGACCCAGTACTTC.